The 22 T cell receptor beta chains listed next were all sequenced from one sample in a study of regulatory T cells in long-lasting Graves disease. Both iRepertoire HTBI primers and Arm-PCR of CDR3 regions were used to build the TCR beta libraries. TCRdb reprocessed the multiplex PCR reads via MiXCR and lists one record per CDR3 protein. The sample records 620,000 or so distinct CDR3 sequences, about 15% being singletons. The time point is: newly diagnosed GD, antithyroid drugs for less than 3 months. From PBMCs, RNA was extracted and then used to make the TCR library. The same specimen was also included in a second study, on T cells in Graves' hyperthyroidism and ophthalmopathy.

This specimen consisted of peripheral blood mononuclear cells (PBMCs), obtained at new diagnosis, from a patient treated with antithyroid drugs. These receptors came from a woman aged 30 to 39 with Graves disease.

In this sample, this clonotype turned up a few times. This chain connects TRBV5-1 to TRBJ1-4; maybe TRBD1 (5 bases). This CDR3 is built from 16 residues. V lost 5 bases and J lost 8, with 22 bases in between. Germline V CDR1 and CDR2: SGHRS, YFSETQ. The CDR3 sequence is CASRQDAGVRWEKLFF. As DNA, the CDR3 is TGCGCCAGCAGACAGGACGCAGGAGTGAGATGGGAAAAACTGTTTTTT.

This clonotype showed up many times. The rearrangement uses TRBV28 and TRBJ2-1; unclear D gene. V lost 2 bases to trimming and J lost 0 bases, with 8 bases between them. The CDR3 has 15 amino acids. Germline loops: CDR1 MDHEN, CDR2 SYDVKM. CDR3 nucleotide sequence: TGTGCCAGCAGTTTACGCCCCCCCTCCTACAATGAGCAGTTCTTC. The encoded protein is CASSLRPPSYNEQFF.

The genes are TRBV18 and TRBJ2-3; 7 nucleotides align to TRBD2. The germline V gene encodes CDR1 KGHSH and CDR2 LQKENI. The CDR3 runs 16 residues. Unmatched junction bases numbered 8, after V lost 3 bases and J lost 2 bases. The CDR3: CASSPSGTTNTDTQYF. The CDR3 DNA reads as TGTGCCAGCTCACCCTCCGGGACTACCAACACAGATACGCAGTATTTT. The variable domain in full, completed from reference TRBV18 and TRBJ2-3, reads NAGVMQNPRHLVRRRGQEARLRCSPMKGHSHVYWYRQLPEEGLKFMVYLQKENIIDESGMPKERFSAEFPKEGPSILRIQQVVRGDSAAYFCASSPSGTTNTDTQYFGPGTRLTVL.

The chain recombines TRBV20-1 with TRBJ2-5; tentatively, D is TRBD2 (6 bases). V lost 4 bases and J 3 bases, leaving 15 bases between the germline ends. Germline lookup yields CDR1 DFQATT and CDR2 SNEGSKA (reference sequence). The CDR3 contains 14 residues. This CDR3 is CSAIRDSREETQYF. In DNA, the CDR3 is TGCAGTGCTATCCGGGACTCGAGGGAAGAGACCCAGTACTTC.

CDR3 nucleotides: TGCGCCAGCAGTGCGACTAACAGGGGGGGCTACACCTTC. Amino acids: CASSATNRGGYTF. V is TRBV10-2 and J is TRBJ1-2, with 8 bases matching TRBD1. The J segment lost 8 bases and the V segment lost 4 bases, leaving 6 bases of the junction unmatched. Germline values: CDR1 WSHSY, CDR2 SAAADI. This CDR3 region has 13 residues.

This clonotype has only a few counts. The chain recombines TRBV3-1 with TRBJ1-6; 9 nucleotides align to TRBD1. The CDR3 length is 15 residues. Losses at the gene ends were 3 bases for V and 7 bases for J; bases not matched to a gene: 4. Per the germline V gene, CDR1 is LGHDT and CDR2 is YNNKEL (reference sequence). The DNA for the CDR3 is TGTGCCAGCAGCCAGGGAGGGACAGGGAATTCACCCCTCCACTTT. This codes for CASSQGGTGNSPLHF.

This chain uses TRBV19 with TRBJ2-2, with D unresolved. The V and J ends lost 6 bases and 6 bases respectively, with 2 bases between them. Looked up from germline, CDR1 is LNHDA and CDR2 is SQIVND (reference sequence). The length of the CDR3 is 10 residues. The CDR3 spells CASSPGELFF. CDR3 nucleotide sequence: TGTGCCAGTAGCCCCGGGGAGCTGTTTTTT.

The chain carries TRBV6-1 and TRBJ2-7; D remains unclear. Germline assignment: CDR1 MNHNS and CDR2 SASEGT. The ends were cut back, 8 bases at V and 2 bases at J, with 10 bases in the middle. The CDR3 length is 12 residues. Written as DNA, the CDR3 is TGTGCCAGCCAGACAACCACCTACGAGCAGTACTTC. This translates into CASQTTTYEQYF.

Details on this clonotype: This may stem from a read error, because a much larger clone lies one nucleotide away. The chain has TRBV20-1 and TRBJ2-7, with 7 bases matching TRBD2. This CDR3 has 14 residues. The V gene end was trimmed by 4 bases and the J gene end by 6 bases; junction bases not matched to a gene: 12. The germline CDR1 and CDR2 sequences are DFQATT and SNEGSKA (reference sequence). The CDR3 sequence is CSAKLVGGTTEQYF. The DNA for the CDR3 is TGCAGTGCTAAATTAGTGGGAGGGACTACCGAGCAGTACTTC.

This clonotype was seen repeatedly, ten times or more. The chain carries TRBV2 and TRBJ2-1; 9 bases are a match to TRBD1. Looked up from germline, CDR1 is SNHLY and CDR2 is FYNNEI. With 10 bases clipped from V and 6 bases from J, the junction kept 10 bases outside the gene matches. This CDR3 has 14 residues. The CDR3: CATKPGQGVNEQFF. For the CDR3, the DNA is TGTGCCACCAAACCGGGACAGGGAGTCAATGAGCAGTTCTTC.

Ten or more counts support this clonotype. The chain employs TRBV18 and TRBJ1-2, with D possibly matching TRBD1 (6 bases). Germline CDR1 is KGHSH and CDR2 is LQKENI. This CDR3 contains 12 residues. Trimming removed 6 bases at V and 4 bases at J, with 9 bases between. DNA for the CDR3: TGTGCCAGCTCGCCAGGGGCCTATGGCTACACCTTC. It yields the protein CASSPGAYGYTF.

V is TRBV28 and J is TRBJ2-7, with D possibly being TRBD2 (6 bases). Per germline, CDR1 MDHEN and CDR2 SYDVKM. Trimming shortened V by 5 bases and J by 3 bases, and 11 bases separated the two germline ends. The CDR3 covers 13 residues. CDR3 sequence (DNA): TGTGCCAGCAGTCTCACTAGCCGCTACGAGCAGTACTTC. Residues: CASSLTSRYEQYF.

The CDR3 here is CAWSASRGGYTGELFF. In DNA form, the CDR3 reads TGTGCCTGGAGTGCCTCCCGGGGGGGTTACACCGGGGAGCTGTTTTTT. The J gene is TRBJ2-2, the V gene TRBV30; 8 bases are a match to TRBD2. J gave up 3 bases and V 1 base, and 7 bases lay outside the gene matches. This CDR3 comprises 16 residues. CDR1 GTSNPN and CDR2 SVGIG come from the germline V gene (reference sequence).

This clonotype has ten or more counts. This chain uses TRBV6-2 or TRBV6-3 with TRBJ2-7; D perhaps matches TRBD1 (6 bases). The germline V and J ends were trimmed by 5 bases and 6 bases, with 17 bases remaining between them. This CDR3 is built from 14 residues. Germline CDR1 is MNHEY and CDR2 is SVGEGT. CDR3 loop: CASSPQGPWGEQYF. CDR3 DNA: TGTGCCAGCAGTCCTCAGGGGCCGTGGGGCGAGCAGTACTTC.

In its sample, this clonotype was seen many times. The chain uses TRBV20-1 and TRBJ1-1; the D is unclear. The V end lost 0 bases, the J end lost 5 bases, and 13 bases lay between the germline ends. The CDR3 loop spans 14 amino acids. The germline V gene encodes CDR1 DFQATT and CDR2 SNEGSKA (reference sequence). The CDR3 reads CSARESHRGTEAFF. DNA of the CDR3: TGCAGTGCTAGAGAGTCCCACCGAGGTACTGAAGCTTTCTTT.

The CDR3 DNA reads as TGTGCCACCAGTGACCGTCAGCTTAATTCACCCCTCCACTTT. Translated, it gives CATSDRQLNSPLHF. The chain employs TRBV24-1 and TRBJ1-6; D unresolved. Germline CDR1 and CDR2: KGHDR and SFDVKD. Trimming stripped 4 bases from V and 6 bases from J, with 9 bases between. The CDR3 sequence is 14 residues long.

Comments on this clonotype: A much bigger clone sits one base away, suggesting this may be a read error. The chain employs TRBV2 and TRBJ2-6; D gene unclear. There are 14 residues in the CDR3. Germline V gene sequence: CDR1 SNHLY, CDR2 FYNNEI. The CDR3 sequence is CASSGSSEANVLTF. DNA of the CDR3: TGTGCCAGCAGTGGGAGCTCTGAGGCCAACGTCCTGACTTTC.

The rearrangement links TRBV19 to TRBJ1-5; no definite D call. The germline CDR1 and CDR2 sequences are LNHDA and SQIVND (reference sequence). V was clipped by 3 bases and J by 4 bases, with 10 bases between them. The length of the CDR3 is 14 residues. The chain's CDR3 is CASSMMTSNQPQHF. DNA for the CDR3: TGTGCCAGTAGTATGATGACATCGAATCAGCCCCAGCATTTT.

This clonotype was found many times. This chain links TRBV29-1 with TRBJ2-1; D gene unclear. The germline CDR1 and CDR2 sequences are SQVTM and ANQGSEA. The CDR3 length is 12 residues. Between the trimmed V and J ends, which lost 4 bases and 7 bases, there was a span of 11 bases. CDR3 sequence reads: CSVARPGNEQFF. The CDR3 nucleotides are TGCAGCGTTGCACGGCCCGGGAATGAGCAGTTCTTC.

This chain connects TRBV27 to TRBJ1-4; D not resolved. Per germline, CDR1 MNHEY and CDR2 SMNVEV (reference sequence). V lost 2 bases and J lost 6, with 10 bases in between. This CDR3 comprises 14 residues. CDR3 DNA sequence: TGTGCCAGCAGTTTAGCGGGTGTGGATGAAAAACTGTTTTTT. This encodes CASSLAGVDEKLFF.

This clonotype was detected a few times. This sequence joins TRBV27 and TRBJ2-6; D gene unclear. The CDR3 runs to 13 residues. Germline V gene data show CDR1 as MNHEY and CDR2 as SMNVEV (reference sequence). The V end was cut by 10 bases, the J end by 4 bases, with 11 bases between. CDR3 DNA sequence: TGTGCCACCAGCCGCTCCGGGGCCAACGTCCTGACTTTC. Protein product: CATSRSGANVLTF.

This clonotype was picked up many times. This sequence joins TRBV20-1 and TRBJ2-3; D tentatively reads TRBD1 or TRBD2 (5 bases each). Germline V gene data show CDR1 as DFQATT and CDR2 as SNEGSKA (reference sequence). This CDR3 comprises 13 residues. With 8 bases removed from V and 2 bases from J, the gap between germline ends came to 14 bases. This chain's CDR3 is CSSTGRTTDTQYF. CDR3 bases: TGCAGTTCTACGGGACGGACCACAGATACGCAGTATTTT.